What follows is one TCR beta chain and its context. These data come from a study of blood T cell repertoires in COVID-19. Study summary: Samples of COVID-19 (acute and convalescent) were obtained from the United States, Italy and Spain. Sources were T cells, B-cell-depleted T cells, or PBMCs; the material itself was cDNA or gDNA.

The authors' processing: Reference gene primer amplification yielded estimated nucleated cell counts. Method: immunoSEQ multiplex PCR; TCRdb's copy keeps in-frame clones and lacks some. The DNA gave D and trimming, while V, J and clone size come from that table. The sample has around 74,000 clones; 87% are singletons. This CDR3 has 14 residues. Germline V lookup: CDR1 GTSNPN, CDR2 SVGIG (reference sequence). Trimming shortened V by 2 bases and J by 0 bases, and 10 bases separated the two germline ends. The source is a man aged 25-45 years with acute or convalescent COVID-19. Sequenced input: peripheral blood. The V call is TRBV30, the J call TRBJ1-1, with TRBD1 as a possible D gene (5 bases). This chain's CDR3 is CAWSQGLMNTEAFF. The CDR3 region has the DNA TGTGCCTGGAGTCAGGGACTTATGAACACTGAAGCTTTCTTT.